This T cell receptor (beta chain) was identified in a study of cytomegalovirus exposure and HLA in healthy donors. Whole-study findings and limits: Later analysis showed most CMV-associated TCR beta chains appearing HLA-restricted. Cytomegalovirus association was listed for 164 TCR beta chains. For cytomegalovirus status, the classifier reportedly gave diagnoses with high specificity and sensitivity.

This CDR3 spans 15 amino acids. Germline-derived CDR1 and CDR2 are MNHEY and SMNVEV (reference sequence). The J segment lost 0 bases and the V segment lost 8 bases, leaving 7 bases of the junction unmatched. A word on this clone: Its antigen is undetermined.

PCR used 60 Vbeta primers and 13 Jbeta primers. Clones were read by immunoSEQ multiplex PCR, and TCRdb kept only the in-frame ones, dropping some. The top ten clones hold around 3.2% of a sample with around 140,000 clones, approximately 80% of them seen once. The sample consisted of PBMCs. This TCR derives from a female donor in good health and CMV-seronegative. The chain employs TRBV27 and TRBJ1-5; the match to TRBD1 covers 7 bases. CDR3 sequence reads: CASRLQGFSNQPQHF. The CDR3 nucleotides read TGTGCCAGCCGACTACAGGGGTTTAGCAATCAGCCCCAGCATTTT.